Listed below are T cell receptor beta chains from one sample, sequenced in a study of T cells in Graves' hyperthyroidism and ophthalmopathy. Each CDR3 protein gets one entry after TCRdb re-called the multiplex PCR reads with MiXCR. The sample lists a few hundred thousand distinct CDR3 sequences; over 15% were seen once. Sequenced: blood. Receptor source: a young woman with Graves' ophthalmopathy. CDR3s include the opening cysteine and the closing phenylalanine or tryptophan. A D gene is named only where the DNA matches it firmly. Clone size, where shown, is once, few, many, or a class for clones that have expanded.

cdr3_length	v_call	d_call	clone_size	j_call	cdr3_aa	cdr3_nt
13	TRBV2	-	-	TRBJ1-1	CASEARRATEAFF	TGTGCCAGCGAAGCCCGGAGGGCCACTGAAGCTTTCTTT
15	TRBV5-1	-	few	TRBJ1-2	CASSLFQDSNYGYTF	TGCGCCAGCAGCTTGTTTCAAGACAGCAACTATGGCTACACCTTC
15	TRBV5-1	TRBD1	-	TRBJ2-5	CASSHGQGIQETQYF	TGCGCCAGCAGCCATGGACAGGGGATACAAGAGACCCAGTACTTC
13	TRBV27	-	-	TRBJ2-2	CASSPGLTGELFF	TGTGCCAGCAGTCCCGGACTCACCGGGGAGCTGTTTTTT
13	TRBV7-9	-	many	TRBJ1-1	CASSLGGGQEAFF	TGTGCCAGCAGCCTAGGGGGAGGACAGGAAGCTTTCTTT
14	TRBV11-2	TRBD1	-	TRBJ2-7	CASSTTSGGYEQYF	TGTGCCAGCAGCACAACCTCAGGGGGCTACGAGCAGTACTTC
17	TRBV2	TRBD1	-	TRBJ1-1	CASSETGTDYRNTEAFF	TGTGCCAGCAGTGAAACGGGGACAGATTATCGAAACACTGAAGCTTTCTTT
15	TRBV7-3	-	-	TRBJ1-5	CASSPLGGLRQPQHF	TGTGCCAGCAGCCCCCTCGGGGGGCTTAGACAGCCCCAGCATTTT
16	TRBV4-1	TRBD1	few	TRBJ2-7	CASSQDPGQPYYEQYF	TGCGCCAGCAGCCAGGACCCGGGACAGCCATACTACGAGCAGTACTTC
15	TRBV28	TRBD1	many	TRBJ1-4	CASSSGTGGKEKLFF	TGTGCCAGCAGTTCTGGGACAGGGGGCAAGGAAAAACTGTTTTTT
13	TRBV12-3/TRBV12-4	TRBD2	many	TRBJ2-7	CASSFGGGGEQYF	TGTGCCAGCAGTTTTGGGGGGGGAGGCGAGCAGTACTTC
13	TRBV27	-	-	TRBJ1-4	CASSLFREEKLFF	TGTGCCAGCAGTTTATTCAGGGAAGAAAAACTGTTTTTT
15	TRBV20-1	-	-	TRBJ2-2	CSARDSSGNTGELFF	TGCAGTGCTAGAGATTCAAGCGGTAACACCGGGGAGCTGTTTTTT
15	TRBV20-1	TRBD2	many	TRBJ2-7	CSARAPLAVLSEQYF	TGCAGTGCTAGAGCTCCTCTAGCGGTCCTCTCCGAGCAGTACTTC
13	TRBV30	-	many	TRBJ1-2	CAWSVLGVHGYTF	TGTGCCTGGAGTGTATTGGGGGTTCATGGCTACACCTTC
13	TRBV6-4	-	-	TRBJ2-1	CASSEGEFNEQFF	TGTGCCAGCAGTGAAGGGGAGTTCAATGAGCAGTTCTTC
22	TRBV18	-	-	TRBJ1-1	CASSRRNLIPGPGLGMNTEAFF	TGTGCCAGCTCACGGCGTAATTTGATCCCAGGGCCAGGGTTGGGGATGAACACTGAAGCTTTCTTT
17	TRBV27	TRBD2	many	TRBJ2-3	CASSSRLAGGTTDTQYF	TGTGCCAGCAGTTCCCGACTAGCGGGAGGTACTACAGATACGCAGTATTTT
16	TRBV12-3/TRBV12-4	-	many	TRBJ2-2	CASSFISAVNTGELFF	TGTGCCAGCAGTTTTATTAGCGCCGTCAACACCGGGGAGCTGTTTTTT
13	TRBV28	-	many	TRBJ2-7	CASSFGQNYEQYF	TGTGCCAGCAGTTTCGGTCAGAACTACGAGCAGTACTTC
15	TRBV2	TRBD1	many	TRBJ2-5	CASSEAQGAGETQYF	TGTGCCAGCAGTGAAGCGCAGGGGGCGGGAGAGACCCAGTACTTC
20	TRBV6-2/TRBV6-3	TRBD1	-	TRBJ2-6	CASSYGDARDRVPGANVLTF	TGTGCCAGCAGTTACGGGGATGCCCGGGACAGGGTACCAGGGGCCAACGTCCTGACTTTC
15	TRBV3-1	-	many	TRBJ1-2	CASSQNAGRGYGYTF	TGTGCCAGCAGCCAAAATGCGGGTAGGGGCTATGGCTACACCTTC
13	TRBV6-1	-	few	TRBJ1-5	CASSTISNQPQHF	TGTGCCAGCAGTACTATTAGCAATCAGCCCCAGCATTTT
14	TRBV29-1	TRBD1	-	TRBJ1-2	CSVEGGTAYEGYTF	TGCAGCGTTGAGGGAGGGACAGCCTACGAAGGCTACACCTTC
16	TRBV30	-	many	TRBJ2-1	CAWSRPGLSSYNEQFF	TGTGCCTGGAGCCGACCAGGACTTAGCTCCTACAATGAGCAGTTCTTC
15	TRBV28	TRBD2	-	TRBJ2-7	CASSPASGSGYEQYF	TGTGCCAGCAGTCCTGCTAGCGGGAGCGGTTACGAGCAGTACTTC
17	TRBV6-5	TRBD2	-	TRBJ2-7	CASSYVASGREPDEQYF	TGTGCCAGCAGTTACGTGGCTAGCGGGAGGGAACCCGACGAGCAGTACTTC
17	TRBV30	TRBD2	many	TRBJ2-1	CAWSEVAQRGAYNEQFF	TGTGCCTGGAGTGAGGTCGCTCAGCGGGGGGCGTACAATGAGCAGTTCTTC
14	TRBV12-3/TRBV12-4	TRBD2	few	TRBJ2-3	CATGKGLATDTQYF	TGTGCCACGGGAAAAGGACTAGCGACAGATACGCAGTATTTT
14	TRBV19	-	-	TRBJ2-5	CASSMETVQETQYF	TGTGCCAGTAGTATGGAGACGGTCCAAGAGACCCAGTACTTC
15	TRBV3-1	TRBD1	-	TRBJ2-3	CASAGRGFGTDTQYF	TGTGCCAGCGCGGGCAGGGGGTTTGGCACAGATACGCAGTATTTT
16	TRBV5-1	TRBD1	many	TRBJ2-7	CASSPGTGGLSYEQYF	TGCGCCAGCAGCCCGGGGACAGGGGGGCTCTCCTACGAGCAGTACTTC